Below are 31 T cell receptor beta chains sequenced from a single sample in a study of cytomegalovirus exposure and HLA in healthy donors. Primers included in the PCR were 60 Vbeta and 13 Jbeta primers. Here immunoSEQ multiplex PCR was the method, and the copy in TCRdb shows in-frame clones only, minus some. The repertoire holds 150,000 to 200,000 clones, with around 81% as singletons. The sample was PBMCs. The receptors come from a man younger than 35 in good health and CMV-seronegative.

V and J are TRBV19 and TRBJ1-4; a weak D match, TRBD1 (6 bases). V gave up 7 bases and J gave up 8 bases, with 8 bases separating them. Looked up from germline, CDR1 is LNHDA and CDR2 is SQIVND (reference sequence). This CDR3 comprises 11 residues. CDR3 amino acids: CASTRGEKLFF. CDR3 DNA sequence: TGTGCCAGTACTAGGGGGGAAAAACTGTTTTTT.

The chain is built from TRBV15 and TRBJ1-1, with TRBD1 matching over 7 bases. The CDR3 covers 16 residues. V trimming: 3 bases; J trimming: 2 bases; junction bases outside the gene matches: 9. Germline CDR1 and CDR2: LNHNV and YYDKDF (reference sequence). The CDR3 coding sequence is TGTGCCACCAGCAGCCTCTTGACAGGGATAAACACTGAAGCTTTCTTT. This translates into CATSSLLTGINTEAFF.

The J gene is TRBJ1-1, the V gene TRBV6-5, with 7 bases matching TRBD1. Losses at the gene ends were 6 bases for V and 3 bases for J; bases not matched to a gene: 7. There are 14 residues in the CDR3. The germline gives CDR1 MNHEY, CDR2 SVGAGI. The CDR3 DNA reads as TGTGCCAGCAGAAGAGGACAGGCCCACACTGAAGCTTTCTTT. Translating it yields CASRRGQAHTEAFF.

This chain connects TRBV9 to TRBJ2-1; the match to TRBD1 covers 7 bases. J was trimmed by 0 bases and V by 0 bases; bases with no gene match: 6. This CDR3 spans 17 amino acids. Germline V lookup: CDR1 SGDLS, CDR2 YYNGEE. CDR3 sequence reads: CASSVGLTGFSYNEQFF. Here the CDR3 DNA reads TGTGCCAGCAGCGTAGGTCTGACAGGGTTCTCCTACAATGAGCAGTTCTTC.

This chain uses TRBV11-2 with TRBJ2-7; 7 positions match TRBD2. This CDR3 is built from 15 residues. Germline CDR1 SGHAT, CDR2 FQNNGV. V shed 0 bases, J shed 2 bases, and the junction held 4 bases outside the gene matches. In DNA, the CDR3 is TGTGCCAGCAGCTTAGATAGCGGGCCCACCTACGAGCAGTACTTC. As protein: CASSLDSGPTYEQYF.

The CDR3 sequence: CASSLNVNTEAFF. In DNA form, the CDR3 reads TGTGCCAGCAGCTTAAATGTAAACACTGAAGCTTTCTTT. The chain has TRBV7-2 and TRBJ1-1; D gene unclear. The CDR3 consists of 13 residues. Trimming took off 2 bases at V and 2 bases at J, with 6 bases between the two ends. Per germline, CDR1 SGHTA and CDR2 FQGNSA.

This chain links TRBV7-9 with TRBJ2-3, with no clear D. V lost 1 base, J lost 3 bases, and 5 bases lay in between. CDR1 and CDR2 (germline): SEHNR, FQNEAQ (reference sequence). CDR3 length: 13 amino acids. The CDR3 bases are TGTGCCAGCAGCTTAGGAGTAACAGATACGCAGTATTTT. Translation: CASSLGVTDTQYF. The variable domain in full, completed from reference TRBV7-9 and TRBJ2-3, reads DTGVSQNPRHKITKRGQNVTFRCDPISEHNRLYWYRQTLGQGPEFLTYFQNEAQLEKSRLLSDRFSAERPKGSFSTLEIQRTEQGDSAMYLCASSLGVTDTQYFGPGTRLTVL.

Comment on this clone: Other DNA sequences in this sample translate to the same CDR3. The rearrangement uses TRBV5-4 and TRBJ1-1; D unresolved. The CDR3 is 12 residues long. CDR1 and CDR2 from the germline V gene are SGHNT and YYREEE (reference sequence). V was shortened by 0 bases and J by 4 bases, with 4 bases between the two germline ends. CDR3 DNA sequence: TGTGCCAGCAGCTTGGGGAGCACTGAAGCTTTCTTT. It codes for CASSLGSTEAFF.

The rearrangement links TRBV4-2 to TRBJ2-3, with TRBD1 matching 8 bases. The length of the CDR3 is 16 residues. Trimming removed 1 base from V and 5 bases from J; junction bases left unmatched: 8. From germline, CDR1 is LGHNA and CDR2 YNFKEQ. CDR3 sequence reads: CASSQAAARGRDTQYF. CDR3 nucleotides: TGTGCCAGCAGCCAAGCGGCGGCCAGGGGGCGAGATACGCAGTATTTT.

This rearrangement joins TRBV28 to TRBJ2-1, with 7 nucleotides matching TRBD2. CDR1 and CDR2 from the germline V gene are MDHEN and SYDVKM. Trimming cost V 2 bases and J 2 bases; bases outside gene matches: 3. There are 15 residues in the CDR3. In DNA form, the CDR3 reads TGTGCCAGCAGTTTAGCCGGGAGGCCCTACAATGAGCAGTTCTTC. Translating gives CASSLAGRPYNEQFF.

V gene TRBV28 combines with J gene TRBJ2-3, with D unresolved. Germline values: CDR1 MDHEN, CDR2 SYDVKM. There are 13 residues in the CDR3. Between the trimmed V and J ends, which lost 5 bases and 4 bases, there was a span of 10 bases. DNA of the CDR3: TGTGCCAGCAGTACTCCCGCTGCAGATACGCAGTATTTT. Amino acids: CASSTPAADTQYF.

The chain links TRBV5-1 to TRBJ2-7; possibly TRBD1 for D (5 bases). Germline V CDR1 and CDR2: SGHRS, YFSETQ. V was pared by 0 bases and J by 4 bases, with 23 bases between. This CDR3 is 18 amino acids long. The DNA for the CDR3 is TGCGCCAGCAGCTTGGCCGCGAGTCAAGGGGCGCTTGTGTACGAGCAGTACTTC. It is translated as CASSLAASQGALVYEQYF. Supplemented by reference TRBV5-1 and TRBJ2-7, the full variable domain reads KAGVTQTPRYLIKTRGQQVTLSCSPISGHRSVSWYQQTPGQGLQFLFEYFSETQRNKGNFPGRFSGRQFSNSRSEMNVSTLELGDSALYLCASSLAASQGALVYEQYFGPGTRLTVT.

V is TRBV9 and J is TRBJ2-3; 8 bases fit TRBD1. The germline V gene encodes CDR1 SGDLS and CDR2 YYNGEE. The CDR3 is made up of 16 amino acids. V shed 5 bases, J shed 0 bases, and the junction held 8 bases outside the gene matches. CDR3 sequence: CASSRRQGTSTDTQYF. CDR3 DNA sequence: TGTGCCAGCAGTCGAAGACAGGGGACTAGCACAGATACGCAGTATTTT.

The chain combines TRBV7-9 with TRBJ1-1; a possible D gene is TRBD1 (6 bases). Germline CDR1 is SEHNR and CDR2 is FQNEAQ (reference sequence). With 5 bases removed from V and 1 base from J, the gap between germline ends came to 11 bases. The length of the CDR3 is 14 residues. CDR3 sequence reads: CASSKTGSNTEAFF. The CDR3 DNA reads TGTGCCAGCAGCAAGACAGGATCGAACACTGAAGCTTTCTTT. The full variable domain, rest sourced from reference TRBV7-9 and TRBJ1-1, is DTGVSQNPRHKITKRGQNVTFRCDPISEHNRLYWYRQTLGQGPEFLTYFQNEAQLEKSRLLSDRFSAERPKGSFSTLEIQRTEQGDSAMYLCASSKTGSNTEAFFGQGTRLTVV.

This sequence joins TRBV7-9 and TRBJ2-5; TRBD1 matches at 8 bases. The assigned J gene may be wrong: the sequence end matches TRBJ2-7 better. From germline, CDR1 is SEHNR and CDR2 FQNEAQ (reference sequence). This CDR3 has 12 residues. CDR3 sequence: CAGRTGLYEQYF. The CDR3 nucleotides are TGTGCCGGTAGGACAGGGCTCTACGAGCAGTACTTC.

J is TRBJ1-2 and V is TRBV7-9, with 8 bases identical to TRBD1. CDR1 is SEHNR, CDR2 FQNEAQ, per germline (reference sequence). Trimming at V came to 5 bases and at J to 6 bases, leaving 17 bases not matched to a gene. The CDR3 consists of 17 residues. DNA of the CDR3: TGTGCCAGCAGCCCCCCGGGCCGCCACAGGGGGAATGATGGCTACACCTTC. It yields the protein CASSPPGRHRGNDGYTF.

The J gene is TRBJ2-1, the V gene TRBV7-2, with 12 positions matching TRBD2. The CDR3 covers 16 residues. Germline V gives CDR1 SGHTA, CDR2 FQGNSA. V shed 5 bases and J 7 bases; nucleotides not matched to a gene: 9. The CDR3 spells CASSPSLAGGQNEQFF. In DNA form, the CDR3 reads TGTGCCAGCAGCCCCTCCCTAGCGGGAGGGCAGAATGAGCAGTTCTTC.

This chain joins TRBV9 and TRBJ1-1; D possibly corresponds to TRBD1 (5 bases). The germline V and J ends were trimmed by 4 bases and 0 bases, with 13 bases remaining between them. The CDR3 totals 15 residues. CDR1 and CDR2 from the germline V gene are SGDLS and YYNGEE. The CDR3 nucleotides read TGTGCCAGCAGCTCCCGGCCAGGGATGAACACTGAAGCTTTCTTT. Its protein product is CASSSRPGMNTEAFF.

The rearrangement uses TRBV18 and TRBJ2-3; TRBD2 is a possible D gene (5 bases). Germline CDR1 KGHSH, CDR2 LQKENI. CDR3 length: 17 residues. Trimming left V 2 bases short and J 0 bases short, with 15 bases between. In nucleotides, the CDR3 is TGTGCCAGCTCACCAATACCGGGGTTTAAGAGCACAGATACGCAGTATTTT. It translates to CASSPIPGFKSTDTQYF.

V usage is TRBV5-1 and J usage is TRBJ2-7; D remains unclear. Germline-derived CDR1 and CDR2 are SGHRS and YFSETQ. The CDR3 loop spans 15 amino acids. The germline V and J ends were trimmed by 1 base and 4 bases, with 15 bases remaining between them. The CDR3: CASSLYPLDTYEQYF. Here the CDR3 DNA reads TGCGCCAGCAGCTTGTACCCGTTAGACACTTACGAGCAGTACTTC.

This clone was picked up one time. The chain has TRBV4-1 and TRBJ2-7; TRBD1 might be the D (5 bases). Germline V gene sequence: CDR1 MGHRA, CDR2 YSYEKL. Trimming shortened V by 4 bases and J by 2 bases, and 12 bases separated the two germline ends. The CDR3 contains 14 residues. The CDR3 here is CASSRSPGTYEQYF. The CDR3 DNA reads TGCGCCAGCAGCCGAAGCCCAGGGACCTACGAGCAGTACTTC.

The rearrangement links TRBV6-6 to TRBJ1-4, with TRBD1 identical over 7 bases. Looked up from germline, CDR1 is MNHNY and CDR2 is SVGAGI (reference sequence). V shed 4 bases and J 4 bases; nucleotides not matched to a gene: 3. The CDR3 length is 14 residues. CDR3 bases: TGTGCCAGCAGTTTCTGGGACAGTAATGAAAAACTGTTTTTT. This codes for CASSFWDSNEKLFF.

The chain links TRBV29-1 to TRBJ2-5, with TRBD1 identical over 7 bases. CDR1 and CDR2 from the germline V gene are SQVTM and ANQGSEA. V was pared by 4 bases and J by 1 base, with 6 bases of the junction left unmatched. The CDR3 runs to 14 residues. The CDR3 region has the DNA TGCAGCGTTGGCCGGGACAGTATCCAAGAGACCCAGTACTTC. It specifies CSVGRDSIQETQYF.

The chain employs TRBV28 and TRBJ2-3; D uncertain. This CDR3 region has 17 residues. The germline CDR1 and CDR2 sequences are MDHEN and SYDVKM. Trimming cost V 5 bases and J 0 bases, with 18 bases left between them. CDR3 coding DNA: TGTGCCAGCAGTCCCCGTCCCCACAGTGCTAGCACAGATACGCAGTATTTT. Translated, it gives CASSPRPHSASTDTQYF.

This CDR3 is CATSAAGQGSQPQHF. The CDR3 DNA sequence: TGTGCCACCAGCGCCGCTGGGCAGGGGAGTCAGCCCCAGCATTTT. J is TRBJ1-5 and V is TRBV15, with a possible D match to TRBD1 (6 bases). Germline values: CDR1 LNHNV, CDR2 YYDKDF (reference sequence). The V gene lost 5 bases and the J gene lost 6 bases, with 17 bases spanning the gap. The CDR3 consists of 15 residues.

This clone appeared a few times. As DNA, the CDR3 is TGTGCCAGCAGCCGCCCCAGAGGCTATGGCTACACCTTC. This translates into CASSRPRGYGYTF. The gene calls are TRBV7-9 and TRBJ1-2; the D is unclear. Germline CDR1 and CDR2: SEHNR and FQNEAQ (reference sequence). The CDR3 length is 13 residues. V was cut by 5 bases and J by 4 bases, with 11 bases left in between. Looking up the rest from reference TRBV7-9 and TRBJ1-2 gives the full variable domain: DTGVSQNPRHKITKRGQNVTFRCDPISEHNRLYWYRQTLGQGPEFLTYFQNEAQLEKSRLLSDRFSAERPKGSFSTLEIQRTEQGDSAMYLCASSRPRGYGYTFGSGTRLTVV.

This clone was recorded a few times. This chain uses TRBV7-9 with TRBJ1-2; D is unresolved. The germline V gene encodes CDR1 SEHNR and CDR2 FQNEAQ (reference sequence). Trimming took off 2 bases at V and 6 bases at J, with 16 bases between the two ends. CDR3 size: 15 residues. Here the CDR3 reads CASSLSRGGLNGYTF. CDR3 DNA sequence: TGTGCCAGCAGCTTAAGCCGGGGAGGGTTGAATGGCTACACCTTC.

The gene calls are TRBV10-2 and TRBJ2-3, with no clear D. Trimming took off 2 bases at V and 2 bases at J, with 11 bases between the two ends. The CDR3 loop spans 15 amino acids. Germline CDR1 is WSHSY and CDR2 is SAAADI. In nucleotides, the CDR3 is TGCGCCAGCAGTGAGGAGGCCCAGACCACAGATACGCAGTATTTT. The encoded protein is CASSEEAQTTDTQYF.

This sequence joins TRBV11-2 and TRBJ1-2, with TRBD1 matching 11 bases. Per the germline V gene, CDR1 is SGHAT and CDR2 is FQNNGV. Trimming cost V 0 bases and J 7 bases; bases outside gene matches: 4. The CDR3 spans 15 residues. The CDR3 nucleotides are TGTGCCAGCAGCTTAGATAGGGACAGGGGGGCTGGCTACACCTTC. Translation: CASSLDRDRGAGYTF.

This clone was detected only once. The rearrangement links TRBV7-8 to TRBJ1-2; D call uncertain. V gave up 0 bases and J gave up 4 bases, with 18 bases separating them. The CDR3 is 17 residues long. CDR1 and CDR2 from the germline V gene are SGHVS and FQNEAQ. The CDR3 spells CASSLAGGGIEGYGYTF. CDR3 in DNA: TGTGCCAGCAGCTTAGCGGGTGGTGGAATCGAGGGCTATGGCTACACCTTC.

In its sample, this clone was seen a few times. The chain recombines TRBV15 with TRBJ1-2; a weak D match, TRBD1 (6 bases). V lost 0 bases and J 4 bases, leaving 12 bases between the germline ends. CDR3 length: 15 residues. Germline assignment: CDR1 LNHNV and CDR2 YYDKDF (reference sequence). This CDR3 is CATSRDQGTLYGYTF. CDR3 nucleotides: TGTGCCACCAGCAGAGATCAGGGGACGCTCTATGGCTACACCTTC.